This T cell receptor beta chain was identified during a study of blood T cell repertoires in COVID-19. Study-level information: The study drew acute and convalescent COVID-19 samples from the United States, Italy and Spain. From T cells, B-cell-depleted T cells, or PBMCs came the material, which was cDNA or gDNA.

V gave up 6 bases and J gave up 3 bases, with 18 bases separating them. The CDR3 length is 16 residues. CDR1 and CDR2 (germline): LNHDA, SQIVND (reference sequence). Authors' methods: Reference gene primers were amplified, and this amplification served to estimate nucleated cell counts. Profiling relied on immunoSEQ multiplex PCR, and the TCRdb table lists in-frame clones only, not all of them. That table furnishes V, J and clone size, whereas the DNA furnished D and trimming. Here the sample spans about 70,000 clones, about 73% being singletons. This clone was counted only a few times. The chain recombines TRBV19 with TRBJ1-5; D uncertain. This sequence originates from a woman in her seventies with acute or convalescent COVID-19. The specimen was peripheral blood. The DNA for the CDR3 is TGTGCCAGTAGCGGACTTATCGGGCGGGCCAATCAGCCCCAGCATTTT. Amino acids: CASSGLIGRANQPQHF.